Here is one T cell receptor beta chain with its context. This clone has only one observation. The antigen this receptor binds is unknown. The input lacks base qualities; no much larger clone sits a single base away. From the cysteine up to the phenylalanine, the CDR3 has a length of 12 residues. The DNA shown is the 36-base CDR3, in frame from base 1. Based on the germline V gene (reference sequence), the CDR1 and CDR2 sequences are GTSNPN and SVGIG. The trim is 0 bases for V and 4 bases for J, with a gap of 6 bases between the germline ends. The data belong to a study of blood T cell repertoires in COVID-19 (dated by TCRdb to 2020 to 2021). Context from the whole study: Collaborator samples came from the United States, Italy and Spain and covered acute and convalescent phases of COVID-19. Sample metadata almost always included a de-identified subject ID, COVID-19 status, age in years and sex. Where HLA class I and class II types were available, the types were taken from metadata supplied by the sample provider, not from assay-based typing. Samples came from the ongoing ImmuneRACE study (first 160 participants) plus 1,254 subjects from 6 global collaborators. The repertoires were made available in a free public database intended to serve as a resource for research on the immune response to SARS-CoV-2. Deeply sampled blood TCRbeta repertoires from subjects exposed to, actively infected with, or recovered from COVID-19 were included in the dataset. The prospective study material was composed of cDNA or gDNA derived from T cells, B-cell-depleted T cells, or PBMCs.

Overall study outcomes, separate from this receptor: The quantity of clinical and demographic metadata differed by source and by participant and was supplied without curation.

TCRbeta CDR3 regions were amplified from genomic DNA using the immunoSEQ Assay, a bias-controlled multiplex PCR. Per the source publication's procedure: The number of nucleated cells in each sample was estimated by amplification of reference gene primers within the assay. To quantify the absolute abundance of each unique TCRbeta CDR3 rearrangement, sequence reads were collapsed and filtered. For each sample, productive Simpson clonality was calculated by taking the square root of Simpson's diversity index across productive rearrangements. The immuneACCESS repertoire file appears here via TCRdb, limited to in-frame rearrangements. These files lack a portion of the clones; in checked studies, under half of the deficit traces to unresolved V genes, and the cause of the others is not known. Clone size and the V and J calls come from that table; the DNA yielded D and trimming. This sample has around 480,000 clones in its table, and about nine tenths of those were observed once. In total, the top ten clones hold roughly 13% of the sample.

One collaborating source in Seattle enrolled patients during active infection and followed them longitudinally through the course of disease. Each collaborating institution followed its own protocols to collect whole blood in K2EDTA tubes. For TCRbeta analysis, collaborators shipped samples as frozen whole blood, isolated PBMCs, or DNA extracted from either of those sample types. The chain couples TRBV30 to TRBJ1-1, with TRBD1 as a weak D call on 6 bases. Sequencing was performed on peripheral blood. The sequence came from a woman aged 50 to 65 with COVID-19, enrolled during active disease. The nucleotide sequence is given as TGTGCCTGGAGTGTACAGGGCACTGAAGCTTTCTTT. Its protein reads: CAWSVQGTEAFF.